The clone carrying this T cell receptor beta chain appeared a few times. The data were taken from a study of shared clonotypes between healthy human individuals. The assay used deep level. Clones were read by immunoSEQ multiplex PCR, and TCRdb kept only the in-frame ones, dropping some. The profile shows about 2.4 million clones, more than 85% of them singletons. The CDR3 has 15 amino acids. From germline, CDR1 is SNHLY and CDR2 FYNNEI. V lost 2 bases and J lost 2; bases outside the gene matches: 4. The TCR originated in a man between 18 and 35 years old in good health. Some clones in this sample may be carry-over from other donors' samples. Sample: naive CD4+ T cells from PBMCs. Specified subset: CD45RA+ positively selected. The chain links TRBV2 to TRBJ2-5, with TRBD2 matching over 8 bases. CDR3 sequence (DNA): TGTGCCAGCAGTGAATTACTAGCGGTACAAGAGACCCAGTACTTC. This encodes CASSELLAVQETQYF.